One sample yielded the 9 T cell receptor beta chains listed below, sequenced in a study of blood T cell repertoires in COVID-19. Profiled with immunoSEQ multiplex PCR; TCRdb holds only in-frame clones, not every one. The sample has more than 55,000 clones; around 77% are singletons. Sequencing was performed on peripheral blood. These TCRs come from an elderly man with active or convalescent COVID-19.

This clone was counted only a few times. The V call is TRBV28, the J call TRBJ1-5, with 9 bases identical to TRBD1. The CDR3 extends over 15 amino acids. V trimming: 5 bases; J trimming: 7 bases; junction bases outside the gene matches: 9. The germline V gene encodes CDR1 MDHEN and CDR2 SYDVKM. The CDR3 here is CASSKDRGGVQPQHF. The CDR3 bases are TGTGCCAGCAGTAAGGACAGGGGAGGCGTGCAGCCCCAGCATTTT.

This clone is a singleton in its sample. The chain couples TRBV9 to TRBJ2-2; D not resolved. The CDR3 spans 15 residues. Germline lookup yields CDR1 SGDLS and CDR2 YYNGEE. Trimming stripped 3 bases from V and 0 bases from J, with 9 bases between. Written as DNA, the CDR3 is TGTGCCAGCAGCGCGAGGCAGTCGAACACCGGGGAGCTGTTTTTT. Translating it yields CASSARQSNTGELFF.

V usage is TRBV30 and J usage is TRBJ1-1; D possibly corresponds to TRBD1 (6 bases). V was clipped by 0 bases and J by 4 bases, with 9 bases between them. Germline CDR1 GTSNPN, CDR2 SVGIG (reference sequence). This CDR3 is 13 amino acids long. The CDR3 loop reads CAWSVGGGTEAFF. Here the CDR3 DNA reads TGTGCCTGGAGTGTAGGGGGGGGCACTGAAGCTTTCTTT.

This sequence joins TRBV5-1 and TRBJ1-3; D is possibly TRBD1 (5 bases). CDR1 is SGHRS and CDR2 is YFSETQ in the germline V gene. The CDR3 is made up of 17 amino acids. Trimming took off 4 bases at V and 1 base at J, with 18 bases between the two ends. CDR3 region: CASSPVAGLGSGNTIYF. The CDR3 coding sequence is TGCGCCAGCAGCCCTGTTGCAGGGTTAGGGTCTGGAAACACCATATATTTT.

The chain combines TRBV20-1 with TRBJ2-7, with 7 positions matching TRBD1. V was clipped by 6 bases and J by 2 bases; unmatched bases: 7. CDR1 is DFQATT, CDR2 SNEGSKA, per germline (reference sequence). CDR3 length: 13 residues. For the CDR3, the DNA is TGCAGTGCCAGTCGGGACAGCCCCTACGAGCAGTACTTC. This gives the protein CSASRDSPYEQYF.

This clone was recorded only once. The V gene is TRBV25-1, the J gene TRBJ1-3; TRBD1 aligns across 8 bases. This CDR3 has 17 amino acids. V dropped 1 base and J dropped 0; count of bases not matched to a gene: 5. Germline assignment: CDR1 MGHDK and CDR2 SYGVNS. CDR3 sequence: CASSESGQGGSGNTIYF. The CDR3, as DNA: TGTGCCAGCAGTGAATCCGGACAGGGAGGCTCTGGAAACACCATATATTTT.

The rearrangement joins TRBV19 to TRBJ2-3; D call uncertain. V was pared by 7 bases and J by 5 bases, with 22 bases between. This CDR3 is built from 16 residues. Germline V lookup: CDR1 LNHDA, CDR2 SQIVND (reference sequence). The CDR3 protein is CASTFSGLSPQDTQYF. As DNA, the CDR3 is TGTGCCAGTACCTTCTCGGGTTTAAGTCCGCAAGATACGCAGTATTTT. The whole variable domain, remainder taken from reference TRBV19 and TRBJ2-3, is DGGITQSPKYLFRKEGQNVTLSCEQNLNHDAMYWYRQDPGQGLRLIYYSQIVNDFQKGDIAEGYSVSREKKESFPLTVTSAQKNPTAFYLCASTFSGLSPQDTQYFGPGTRLTVL.

To note about this clone: Distinct nucleotide sequences in the sample also encode this CDR3. The rearrangement uses TRBV9 and TRBJ2-3; D unresolved. Deletions cut 4 bases from V and 2 bases from J, with 11 bases between. The CDR3 is 14 amino acids. CDR1 and CDR2 from the germline V gene are SGDLS and YYNGEE. The CDR3 reads CASSRDFYTDTQYF. The CDR3 DNA follows: TGTGCCAGCAGCCGAGACTTTTACACAGATACGCAGTATTTT.

The J gene is TRBJ1-1, the V gene TRBV18, with D possibly being TRBD1 (5 bases). The length of the CDR3 is 16 residues. Germline CDR1 KGHSH, CDR2 LQKENI. The ends were cut back, 0 bases at V and 2 bases at J, with 13 bases in the middle. CDR3: CASSPPAQAINTEAFF. CDR3 in DNA: TGTGCCAGCTCACCACCGGCACAGGCAATTAACACTGAAGCTTTCTTT.